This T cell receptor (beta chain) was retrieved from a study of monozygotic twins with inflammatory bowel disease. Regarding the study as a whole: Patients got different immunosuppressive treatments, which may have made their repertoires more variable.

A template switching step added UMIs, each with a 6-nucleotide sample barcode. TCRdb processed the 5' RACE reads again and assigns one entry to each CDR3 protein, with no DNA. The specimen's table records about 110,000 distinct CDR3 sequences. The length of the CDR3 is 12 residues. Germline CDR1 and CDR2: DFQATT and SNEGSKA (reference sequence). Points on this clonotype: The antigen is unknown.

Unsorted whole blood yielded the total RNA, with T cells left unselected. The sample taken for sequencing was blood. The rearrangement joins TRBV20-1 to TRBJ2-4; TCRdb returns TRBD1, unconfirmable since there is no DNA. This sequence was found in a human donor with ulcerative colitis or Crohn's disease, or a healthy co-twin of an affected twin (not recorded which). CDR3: CSARQGINIQYF.